This T cell receptor beta chain was retrieved from a study of blood T cell repertoires in COVID-19. The germline gives CDR1 MGHDK, CDR2 SYGVNS. The CDR3 covers 14 residues. V shed 1 base, J shed 7 bases, and the junction held 5 bases outside the gene matches. The study assigned cohorts using participant-reported clinical history. In the source study's methods: For nucleated cells, counts were estimated from reference gene primer amplification. This table comes from immunoSEQ multiplex PCR, and its TCRdb copy is limited to in-frame clones, with some not included. V, J and clone size reflect that table, while D and trimming were determined from the DNA. The sample has around 450,000 clones; about 85% are singletons.

The chain couples TRBV25-1 to TRBJ1-2; 8 bases agree with TRBD1. This clonotype was sampled from a woman younger than 35 with acute COVID-19. The sequencing sample was made of PBMCs or T cells enriched from blood (not recorded which). CDR3 nucleotides: TGTGCCAGCAGTGAATTCGCTACAGGGGGTGGCTACACCTTC. It codes for CASSEFATGGGYTF.